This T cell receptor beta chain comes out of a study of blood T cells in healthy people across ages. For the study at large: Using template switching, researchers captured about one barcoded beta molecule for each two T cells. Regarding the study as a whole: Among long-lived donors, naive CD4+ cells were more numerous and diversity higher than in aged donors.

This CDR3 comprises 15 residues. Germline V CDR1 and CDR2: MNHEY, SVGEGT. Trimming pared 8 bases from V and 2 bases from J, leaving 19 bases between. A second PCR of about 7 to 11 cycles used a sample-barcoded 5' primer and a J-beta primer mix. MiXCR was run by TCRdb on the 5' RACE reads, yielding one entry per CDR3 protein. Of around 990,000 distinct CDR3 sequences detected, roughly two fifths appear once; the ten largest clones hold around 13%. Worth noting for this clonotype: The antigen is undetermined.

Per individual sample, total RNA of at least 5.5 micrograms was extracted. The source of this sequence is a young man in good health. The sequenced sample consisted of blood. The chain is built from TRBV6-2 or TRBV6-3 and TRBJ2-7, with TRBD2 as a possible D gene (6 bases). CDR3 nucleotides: TGTGCCAGCGTATACCCGGGGGATCCAACCTACGAGCAGTACTTC. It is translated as CASVYPGDPTYEQYF.